This T cell receptor (beta chain) was captured in a study of T-cell memory formation after mild COVID-19. Study summary: TCR clustering was largely donor specific. Study observations and caveats: Contracting CD4+ clones sat mainly in CM and EM; CD8+ in EMRA. Pre-infection memory carried some responding clones, suggesting that cross-reactive memory joined.

TCRdb processed the 5' RACE reads anew with MiXCR; each CDR3 protein has one entry. This table holds 260,000 or so distinct CDR3 sequences, over 15% found once. Comments on this clonotype: The antigen is undetermined.

The receptor comes from a man between 18 and 35 years old who had mild COVID-19 (a few samples of this study predate the infection). Cell type and time point are not known. Input material: PBMCs or a T cell subset sorted from them (not recorded which).

The CDR3 DNA reads TGTGCCACCAGCAGAGATCCGGTAGCGGGGGGGACCGGGGAGCTGTTTTTT. This translates into CATSRDPVAGGTGELFF. The chain joins TRBV15 to TRBJ2-2; 11 bases fit TRBD2. Germline loops: CDR1 LNHNV, CDR2 YYDKDF (reference sequence). CDR3 length: 17 amino acids. The junction had 5 bases not matched to a gene; V was cut back by 0 bases and J by 5 bases. The complete variable domain, with remaining parts taken from reference TRBV15 and TRBJ2-2, reads DAMVIQNPRYQVTQFGKPVTLSCSQTLNHNVMYWYQQKSSQAPKLLFHYYDKDFNNEADTPDNFQSRRPNTSFCFLDIRSPGLGDTAMYLCATSRDPVAGGTGELFFGEGSRLTVL.